This record looks at one TCR beta chain sequence and its context. This entry belongs to a study of cytomegalovirus exposure and HLA in healthy donors. Primers for the PCR totalled 60 Vbeta and 13 Jbeta. Clones were read by immunoSEQ multiplex PCR, and TCRdb kept only the in-frame ones, dropping some. The sample includes about 160,000 clones, 85% of them seen just once. V dropped 2 bases and J dropped 4 bases, with 13 bases sitting between them. CDR1 SGHDT and CDR2 YYEEEE come from the germline V gene. This CDR3 has 15 amino acids. The clonotype was recovered from a boy younger than 10 in good health and CMV-seronegative. This chain links TRBV5-6 with TRBJ2-4, with D possibly being TRBD1 (5 bases). The sample taken for sequencing was PBMCs. The CDR3 DNA is TGTGCCAGCAGCTTTGGACACCTGACAAAAAACATTCAGTACTTC. This gives the protein CASSFGHLTKNIQYF.